The entry below describes one T cell receptor (beta chain). Its antigen is unidentified. V lost 6 bases to trimming and J lost 4 bases, with 16 bases between them. This CDR3 region has 15 residues. From germline, CDR1 is MRHNA and CDR2 SNTAGT. This sample was taken from a study of graft-versus-host responses after intestinal transplantation. As for the study in general: Isolated intestinal, liver-intestinal, or multivisceral transplants were what recipients had.

Profiling relied on immunoSEQ multiplex PCR, and the TCRdb table lists in-frame clones only, not all of them. The data contain tens of thousands of clones, approximately 94% of them singletons. This chain uses TRBV6-4 with TRBJ2-1; TRBD1 is a possible D gene (5 bases). This clonotype originated in a human donor who received an intestinal transplant. This material consisted of unstimulated CD8+ T cells sorted from spleen or lymph node cells, taken before intestinal transplant. The CDR3 DNA is TGTGCCAGCAGCGAGAGCGAGACAGCTTACAATGAGCAGTTCTTC. As protein: CASSESETAYNEQFF.